A selection of T cell receptor beta chains follows, all from one sample in a study of OX40 agonist ivuxolimab in advanced cancers. Sequencing was performed with immunoSEQ multiplex PCR; in TCRdb, only in-frame clones are kept and a portion is missing. The table includes 60,000 to 100,000 clones, roughly 80% detected once. The specimen comprised CD4+ or CD8+ T cells sorted from blood, sampled in a trial of the OX40 agonist ivuxolimab. These receptors all come from an adult with an advanced solid tumor such as melanoma, head and neck, liver or kidney cancer. CDR3s include the opening cysteine and the closing phenylalanine or tryptophan. The D gene is left open where the match is weak. Size is stated for part of the rows, as once, few or many counts, or as a class when the clone is expanded.

TRBV5-1	NA	TRBJ2-7	NA	TGCGCCAGCAGCCGGACAGCTAGCTCCTACGAGCAGTACTTC	CASSRTASSYEQYF
TRBV5-6	NA	TRBJ2-3	TRBD1	TGTGCCAGCAGCTTGTCAGGGGGATCCCGCACAGATACGCAGTATTTT	CASSLSGGSRTDTQYF
TRBV30	NA	TRBJ1-1	NA	TGTGCCTGGAGTGTACGGCAGGGCGTCGGTGAAGCTTTCTTT	CAWSVRQGVGEAFF
TRBV19	NA	TRBJ1-6	NA	TGTGCCAGTAGGGACCGGAGTTCCTATAATTCACCCCTCCACTTT	CASRDRSSYNSPLHF
TRBV18	once	TRBJ1-3	NA	TGTGCCAGCTCACCACCGGGAAACACCATATATTTT	CASSPPGNTIYF
TRBV7-2	NA	TRBJ1-1	TRBD1	TGTGCCAGCAGCTATTCCGGGACAGCGAACACTGAAGCTTTCTTT	CASSYSGTANTEAFF
TRBV6-1	NA	TRBJ1-1	NA	TGTGCCAGCAGTGAACTAAGGGAAGCTTTCTTT	CASSELREAFF
TRBV7-3	once	TRBJ2-7	NA	TGTGCCAGCAGCTTAGGAATCCTAGTGGTGTCTGGCGAGCAGTACTTC	CASSLGILVVSGEQYF
TRBV5-4	NA	TRBJ2-1	NA	TGTGCCAGCAGCTTGGGTGGGAGGTCCTACAATGAGCAGTTCTTC	CASSLGGRSYNEQFF
TRBV4-3	NA	TRBJ2-2	TRBD1	TGCGCCAGCAGCCAAGAATACCCCGGGACAGGGGGCTTCGGGGAGCTGTTTTTT	CASSQEYPGTGGFGELFF
TRBV7-2	NA	TRBJ2-2	TRBD1	TGTGCCAGCAGCCGTACAGGGGCCCGTTTTGGCGGGGAGCTGTTTTTT	CASSRTGARFGGELFF
TRBV10-3	NA	TRBJ2-6	TRBD1	TGTGCCATCAGTCGGGACAGCGTTAGCTCTGGGGCCAACGTCCTGACTTTC	CAISRDSVSSGANVLTF
TRBV6-5	NA	TRBJ1-1	NA	TGTGCCAGCATGAGGGGAATGAACGCTGAAGCTTTCTTT	CASMRGMNAEAFF
TRBV19	NA	TRBJ2-7	NA	TGTGCCAGTAGTCGGCGGGGAACCTACGAGCAGTACTTC	CASSRRGTYEQYF
TRBV5-6	NA	TRBJ2-3	NA	TGTGCCAGCAGCTTAACATCCACAGATACGCAGTATTTT	CASSLTSTDTQYF
TRBV7-2	NA	TRBJ1-2	TRBD1	TGTGCCAGCAGCTTAGATACAGGGGGCTATGGCTACACCTTC	CASSLDTGGYGYTF
TRBV7-9	NA	TRBJ2-5	TRBD1	TGTGCCAGCAGCTTAGGGGACAGGGGGTATGGAGAGACCCAGTACTTC	CASSLGDRGYGETQYF
TRBV5-4	NA	TRBJ2-7	NA	TGTGCCAGCAGCCAAGGTTTCGTTGGGGGACTTATCGCCTACGAGCAGTACTTC	CASSQGFVGGLIAYEQYF
TRBV19	NA	TRBJ2-3	TRBD1	TGTGCCAGTAGTATGCAGGGGGCAGATACGCAGTATTTT	CASSMQGADTQYF
TRBV2	NA	TRBJ2-5	TRBD2	TGTGCCAGCGGGACTAGCGGGGGCCTGCAAGAGACCCAGTACTTC	CASGTSGGLQETQYF
TRBV5-1	NA	TRBJ2-7	NA	TGCGCCAGCAGCTTAGGTAGTACTCCGTCCTACGAGCAGTACTTC	CASSLGSTPSYEQYF
TRBV4-3	NA	TRBJ1-2	NA	TGCGCCAGCAGCCAAGATAGTAAGTCTTTCTATGGCTACACCTTC	CASSQDSKSFYGYTF
TRBV7-3	NA	TRBJ2-2	TRBD2	TGTGCCAGCAGCTTAGGACCCGGGGGGGCCGGGGAGCTGTTTTTT	CASSLGPGGAGELFF
TRBV28	NA	TRBJ1-2	TRBD1	TGTGCCAGCAGTGGGACAGGCACCTATGGCTACACCTTC	CASSGTGTYGYTF
TRBV6-1	few	TRBJ1-2	TRBD1	TGTGCCAGCGGTAAAGACAGGGCTAACTATGGCTACACCTTC	CASGKDRANYGYTF
TRBV18	NA	TRBJ1-2	NA	TGTGCCAGCTCACCAAGGGAGGCCCCTCGGGGCTACACCTTC	CASSPREAPRGYTF
TRBV2	NA	TRBJ2-5	TRBD1	TGTGCCAGCCTTGGGACAGGCCCCCTTCAAGAGACCCAGTACTTC	CASLGTGPLQETQYF
TRBV15	once	TRBJ2-1	TRBD2	TGTGCCACCAGAGACGGACTAGCACGGAATGAGCAGTTCTTC	CATRDGLARNEQFF
TRBV5-1	NA	TRBJ2-6	NA	TGCGCCAGCAGCTCCCTAGGGGCAGGGGCCAACGTCCTGACTTTC	CASSSLGAGANVLTF
TRBV7-2	few	TRBJ1-5	TRBD1	TGTGCCAGCAGCCGACAGGGGTTTGGTCAGCCCCAGCATTTT	CASSRQGFGQPQHF
TRBV11-3	few	TRBJ1-1	NA	TGTGCCAGCAGTCCAAGAGCGGGTGGGACTGAAGCTTTCTTT	CASSPRAGGTEAFF
TRBV9	once	TRBJ1-3	NA	TGTGCCAGCAGCGTAGCTGGTCAGGGCGGAAACACCATATATTTT	CASSVAGQGGNTIYF
TRBV9	once	TRBJ2-1	TRBD2	TGTGCCAGCAGCCCGTCCGGGACTAGCAACTTGGAGCAGTTCTTC	CASSPSGTSNLEQFF
TRBV7-9	NA	TRBJ2-5	TRBD1	TGTGCCAGCAGCTCACACAGGGGGCAAGAGACCCAGTACTTC	CASSSHRGQETQYF
TRBV27	NA	TRBJ2-3	NA	TGTGCCAGCAGTTTATCCTCCGGTGCAGATACGCAGTATTTT	CASSLSSGADTQYF
TRBV4-1	NA	TRBJ2-3	TRBD2	TGCGCCAGCAGCCAAGGTCTAGCGGGGATAACCACAGATACGCAGTATTTT	CASSQGLAGITTDTQYF
TRBV7-8	NA	TRBJ2-7	NA	TGTGCCAGCAGCTTAGTACAGGGCTCACGCGAGCAGTACTTC	CASSLVQGSREQYF
TRBV19	NA	TRBJ1-1	TRBD1	TGTGCCAGTAGTCTCGGACAGGGGCGGGCTGAAGCTTTCTTT	CASSLGQGRAEAFF
TRBV6-6	NA	TRBJ1-1	NA	TGTGCCAGCAGTTCCCAGGGGTCGATGAACACTGAAGCTTTCTTT	CASSSQGSMNTEAFF
TRBV5-8	NA	TRBJ2-7	NA	TGTGCCAGCAGCTTGGTGGGCTCCGATCCCTACGAGCAGTACTTC	CASSLVGSDPYEQYF
TRBV9	NA	TRBJ1-1	NA	TGTGCCAGCAGCGCGGGGGCCACTGAAGCTTTCTTT	CASSAGATEAFF